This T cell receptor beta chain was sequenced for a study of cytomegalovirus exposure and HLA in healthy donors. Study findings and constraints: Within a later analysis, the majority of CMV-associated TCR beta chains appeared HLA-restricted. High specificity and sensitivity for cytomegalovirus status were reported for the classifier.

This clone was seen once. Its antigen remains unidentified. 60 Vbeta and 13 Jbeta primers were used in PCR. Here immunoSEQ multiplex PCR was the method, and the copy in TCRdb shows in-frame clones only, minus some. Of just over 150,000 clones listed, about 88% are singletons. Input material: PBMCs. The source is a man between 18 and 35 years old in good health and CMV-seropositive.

CDR3 nucleotides: TGCGCCAGCAGCTTGGGGGACAGGGCCCAAGAGACCCAGTACTTC. The encoded protein is CASSLGDRAQETQYF. This chain connects TRBV5-1 to TRBJ2-5, with 9 bases lining up with TRBD1. CDR1 is SGHRS and CDR2 is YFSETQ in the germline V gene. Trimming took 0 bases from V and 1 from J; bases not matched to a gene: 1. The CDR3 sequence is 15 residues long. Together with reference TRBV5-1 and TRBJ2-5, the CDR3 gives the full variable domain: KAGVTQTPRYLIKTRGQQVTLSCSPISGHRSVSWYQQTPGQGLQFLFEYFSETQRNKGNFPGRFSGRQFSNSRSEMNVSTLELGDSALYLCASSLGDRAQETQYFGPGTRLLVL.